This T cell receptor (beta chain) comes out of a study of blood T cells in healthy people across ages. Study outcomes and limitations: Long-lived donors carried more naive CD4+ cells and greater diversity than aged donors.

Sample-barcoded 5' priming and a J-beta primer mix drove a second PCR of 7 to 11 cycles. Using its own MiXCR run on the 5' RACE reads, TCRdb lists one record per CDR3 protein. The table lists roughly 800,000 distinct CDR3 sequences, roughly 64% of them singletons. About this clonotype itself: The antigen is undetermined.

Trimming cost V 5 bases and J 7 bases, with 12 bases left between them. Germline assignment: CDR1 MNHEY and CDR2 SMNVEV (reference sequence). CDR3 length equals 13 residues. V usage is TRBV27 and J usage is TRBJ1-5; no firm D call. The TCR sequence derives from a man under 40 in good health. The sequenced sample consisted of blood. As DNA, the CDR3 is TGTGCCAGCAGTCCTCGTGGGGAACAGCCCCAGCATTTT. This gives the protein CASSPRGEQPQHF.